This TCR beta chain was sequenced for a study of T cells in Graves' hyperthyroidism and ophthalmopathy. Findings and caveats of the study: Also found in blood were most expanded thyroid clonotypes above 0.001.

Researchers took RNA transcripts and amplified the TCR beta CDR3 regions from them. Initially, a first-round RT-PCR of the TCR CDR3 employed the HTBI primer set. One entry per CDR3 protein results from TCRdb running MiXCR on the multiplex PCR reads. This sample has fewer than 550,000 distinct CDR3 sequences, with roughly 24% found just once. This clonotype was recorded many times. What it binds is unknown. CDR3 length: 13 residues. Deletions cut 5 bases from V and 5 bases from J, with 12 bases between. Looked up from germline, CDR1 is SGHVS and CDR2 is FQNEAQ. The rearrangement joins TRBV7-8 to TRBJ2-5; D might be TRBD1 (6 bases). Sequencing was carried out using blood. The TCR sequence derives from a woman between 25 and 40 years old with Graves' ophthalmopathy. CDR3 protein: CASSARGRETQYF. The CDR3 bases are TGTGCCAGCAGCGCCAGGGGTAGGGAGACCCAGTACTTC. The entire variable domain, with the rest obtained from reference TRBV7-8 and TRBJ2-5, is as follows: GAGVSQSPRYKVAKRGQDVALRCDPISGHVSLFWYQQALGQGPEFLTYFQNEAQLDKSGLPSDRFFAERPEGSVSTLKIQRTQQEDSAVYLCASSARGRETQYFGPGTRLLVL.